These 23 T cell receptor beta chains originate from one sample sequenced in a study of blood T cell repertoires in COVID-19. The repertoire was sequenced with immunoSEQ multiplex PCR; TCRdb's copy has only in-frame clones and lacks some. Found here are 200,000 to 250,000 clones, roughly 90% of them singletons; the top ten hold roughly 2.5%. Sequenced material: peripheral blood. These receptors originate from a woman in her sixties or seventies with acute or convalescent COVID-19.

V and J are TRBV20-1 and TRBJ1-2; 7 nucleotides agree with TRBD1. Germline values: CDR1 DFQATT, CDR2 SNEGSKA (reference sequence). The CDR3 is 11 amino acids. The CDR3 reads CGLDRDYGYTF. CDR3 coding DNA: TGCGGATTAGACAGGGACTATGGCTACACCTTC.

V is TRBV9 and J is TRBJ1-3; TRBD1 matches at 7 bases. The CDR3 extends over 15 amino acids. V was pared by 2 bases and J by 3 bases, with 5 bases of the junction left unmatched. CDR1 and CDR2 (germline): SGDLS, YYNGEE. CDR3 in DNA: TGTGCCAGCAGCGTCCACGGGACAGTTGGAAACACCATATATTTT. This codes for CASSVHGTVGNTIYF.

A single count supports this clone. The chain recombines TRBV21-1 with TRBJ1-3; the table's TRBD1 call for D was not verified on the DNA. TRBV21-1 is labeled a pseudogene. The length of the CDR3 is 15 residues. The CDR3 is CASIEGVPGPSTIYF. The DNA for the CDR3 is TGTGCCAGCATCGAGGGGGTTCCCGGACCCAGCACCATATATTTT.

The chain carries TRBV4-2 and TRBJ1-3; 10 nucleotides align to TRBD1. Trimming removed 1 base from V and 6 bases from J; junction bases left unmatched: 6. The CDR3 sequence is 16 residues long. Germline CDR1 is LGHNA and CDR2 is YNFKEQ. The CDR3 reads CASSQVPTGGVNTIYF. The CDR3 bases are TGTGCCAGCAGCCAAGTCCCGACAGGGGGCGTAAACACCATATATTTT.

The rearrangement uses TRBV18 and TRBJ2-1; 8 bases map to TRBD1. The CDR3 is 15 amino acids. The germline V gene has CDR1 KGHSH and CDR2 LQKENI. V was clipped by 4 bases and J by 0 bases; unmatched bases: 2. CDR3 sequence reads: CASSRGQVSYNEQFF. The CDR3 nucleotides read TGTGCCAGCTCACGGGGACAGGTCTCCTACAATGAGCAGTTCTTC.

This clone showed up just once. The chain is built from TRBV5-1 and TRBJ1-1, with TRBD1 matching 7 bases. The length of the CDR3 is 15 residues. J lost 3 bases, V lost 0 bases, and 5 bases had no gene match. The V gene's germline CDR1 is SGHRS and CDR2 YFSETQ. CDR3 DNA sequence: TGCGCCAGCAGCTTGGCACCCAGGGGGGACACTGAAGCTTTCTTT. Amino acids: CASSLAPRGDTEAFF.

The chain has TRBV19 and TRBJ1-6; D possibly corresponds to TRBD1 (5 bases). The CDR3 spans 13 residues. The V and J ends lost 4 bases and 7 bases respectively, with 8 bases between them. Germline CDR1 and CDR2: LNHDA and SQIVND (reference sequence). The CDR3 here is CASSRGGNSPLHF. The CDR3 coding sequence is TGTGCCAGTAGTAGGGGGGGGAATTCACCCCTCCACTTT.

V is TRBV6-5 and J is TRBJ1-5, with TRBD1 matching over 8 bases. V lost 6 bases to trimming and J lost 1 base; unmatched junction nucleotides: 5. CDR3 size: 15 residues. Germline CDR1 and CDR2: MNHEY and SVGAGI. This CDR3 reads CASRKQGESNQPQHF. CDR3 nucleotides: TGTGCCAGCAGGAAACAGGGGGAAAGCAATCAGCCCCAGCATTTT.

The chain couples TRBV28 to TRBJ2-7; TRBD1 agrees at 9 bases. The CDR3 spans 14 residues. Germline V gene lookup returns CDR1 MDHEN and CDR2 SYDVKM. V shed 5 bases, J shed 11 bases, and the junction held 13 bases outside the gene matches. For the CDR3, the DNA is TGTGCCAGCAGTCTACGCACCTCCGGGACAGGGAAGTACTTC. Encoded protein: CASSLRTSGTGKYF.

The V gene is TRBV5-5, the J gene TRBJ2-3; 11 nucleotides align to TRBD2. CDR3 length: 16 amino acids. With V trimmed by 1 base and J by 2 bases, 3 bases remained unmatched. Germline CDR1 and CDR2: SGHKS and YYEKEE (reference sequence). Written as DNA, the CDR3 is TGTGCCAGCAGCTTGTTAGCGGGAGGGCCCACAGATACGCAGTATTTT. Amino acid sequence: CASSLLAGGPTDTQYF.

This rearrangement joins TRBV21-1 to TRBJ2-3; the table's D gene call, TRBD2, was not cross checked with the DNA. TRBV21-1 is given as a pseudogene. The CDR3 has 20 amino acids. CDR3 coding DNA: TGTGCCAGCAGCAAAGGGACTAGCGGGAGTGTAATGGGGAGCACAGATACGCAGTATTTT. Protein product: CASSKGTSGSVMGSTDTQYF.

The chain couples TRBV27 to TRBJ2-7; D might be TRBD1 (6 bases). The V gene lost 2 bases and the J gene lost 7 bases, with 15 bases spanning the gap. CDR3 length: 14 amino acids. Germline V gene lookup returns CDR1 MNHEY and CDR2 SMNVEV (reference sequence). CDR3 loop: CASSLTGSSGEQYF. DNA for the CDR3: TGTGCCAGCAGTTTAACAGGGAGCTCCGGAGAGCAGTACTTC.

The chain has TRBV2 and TRBJ2-2, with D tentatively TRBD2 (6 bases). Trimming pared 6 bases from V and 4 bases from J, leaving 12 bases between. CDR1 is SNHLY, CDR2 FYNNEI, per germline. This CDR3 has 14 amino acids. As DNA, the CDR3 is TGTGCCAGCAGGGGGGACTCGTCCACCGGGGAGCTGTTTTTT. This encodes CASRGDSSTGELFF. The variable domain in full, with the rest retrieved from reference TRBV2 and TRBJ2-2, is EPEVTQTPSHQVTQMGQEVILRCVPISNHLYFYWYRQILGQKVEFLVSFYNNEISEKSEIFDDQFSVERPDGSNFTLKIRSTKLEDSAMYFCASRGDSSTGELFFGEGSRLTVL.

The chain links TRBV5-1 to TRBJ2-3; 13 positions agree with TRBD2. The germline V gene has CDR1 SGHRS and CDR2 YFSETQ. CDR3 length equals 19 residues. V lost 1 base, J lost 0 bases, and 8 bases stayed unmatched. The CDR3, as DNA: TGCGCCAGCAGCTTGCTCCGGACTAGCGGGGGCCTGAGCACAGATACGCAGTATTTT. Its translation: CASSLLRTSGGLSTDTQYF.

V is TRBV18 and J is TRBJ2-5; 16 bases line up with TRBD2. Germline V gives CDR1 KGHSH, CDR2 LQKENI. V dropped 0 bases and J dropped 1; count of bases not matched to a gene: 8. There are 20 residues in the CDR3. The CDR3 sequence is CASSPPGLAGGLGSQETQYF. The CDR3 DNA reads TGTGCCAGCTCACCACCGGGACTAGCGGGAGGGCTAGGATCCCAAGAGACCCAGTACTTC.

J is TRBJ2-1 and V is TRBV11-3, with 7 positions matching TRBD2. Trimming took 1 base from V and 9 from J; bases not matched to a gene: 6. CDR3 size: 14 residues. Germline V gene lookup returns CDR1 SGHNT and CDR2 YENEEA. CDR3: CASSLVGGSGEQFF. The CDR3 bases are TGTGCCAGCAGCTTAGTAGGCGGGAGCGGTGAGCAGTTCTTC.

V is TRBV19 and J is TRBJ2-3; TRBD2 matches 10 bases. Trimming cost V 5 bases and J 2 bases; bases outside gene matches: 7. The V gene's germline CDR1 is LNHDA and CDR2 SQIVND (reference sequence). This CDR3 comprises 16 residues. This chain's CDR3 is CASSLLAGAYTDTQYF. The CDR3 bases are TGTGCCAGTAGTTTGCTAGCGGGGGCCTACACAGATACGCAGTATTTT.

V is TRBV15 and J is TRBJ1-5; no clear D. The germline CDR1 and CDR2 sequences are LNHNV and YYDKDF (reference sequence). CDR3 length: 12 residues. V lost 8 bases, J lost 6 bases, and 11 bases lay in between. CDR3 protein: CATRSGFQPQHF. The CDR3 DNA follows: TGTGCCACCCGGTCGGGGTTTCAGCCCCAGCATTTT. Filled out from reference TRBV15 and TRBJ1-5, the complete variable domain reads DAMVIQNPRYQVTQFGKPVTLSCSQTLNHNVMYWYQQKSSQAPKLLFHYYDKDFNNEADTPDNFQSRRPNTSFCFLDIRSPGLGDTAMYLCATRSGFQPQHFGDGTRLSIL.

This sequence joins TRBV7-2 and TRBJ1-4; D possibly corresponds to TRBD1 (5 bases). Trimming pared 3 bases from V and 8 bases from J, leaving 7 bases between. The V gene's germline CDR1 is SGHTA and CDR2 FQGNSA. The CDR3 is 12 residues long. As DNA, the CDR3 is TGTGCCAGCAGCTTCAGGGCGGAAAAACTGTTTTTT. Translation gives CASSFRAEKLFF.

The chain combines TRBV3-1 (or the pseudogene TRBV3-2) with TRBJ1-1; D unclear. With 5 bases removed from V and 4 bases from J, the gap between germline ends came to 14 bases. CDR1 LGHDT and CDR2 YNNKEL come from the germline V gene (reference sequence). The CDR3 is made up of 14 amino acids. This CDR3 reads CASSTRAGSTEAFF. The CDR3 region has the DNA TGTGCCAGCAGCACCCGTGCGGGGAGCACTGAAGCTTTCTTT.

There are a few counts of this clone. The gene calls are TRBV7-6 and TRBJ1-5; no firm D call. From germline, CDR1 is SGHVS and CDR2 FNYEAQ. CDR3 size: 13 residues. Trimming shortened V by 1 base and J by 5 bases, and 6 bases separated the two germline ends. CDR3: CASSLVEDQPQHF. DNA for the CDR3: TGTGCCAGCAGCTTAGTGGAGGATCAGCCCCAGCATTTT.

This clone was observed a few times. This chain links TRBV7-2 with TRBJ1-6; D may be TRBD1 (5 bases). Germline CDR1 SGHTA, CDR2 FQGNSA. The CDR3 loop spans 15 amino acids. V lost 6 bases, J lost 7 bases, and 16 bases lay in between. The CDR3 reads CASSWAGQPNSPLHF. As DNA, the CDR3 is TGTGCCAGCAGTTGGGCAGGGCAGCCCAATTCACCCCTCCACTTT.

V and J are TRBV7-9 and TRBJ1-1; 9 bases align to TRBD1. The J segment lost 3 bases and the V segment lost 5 bases, leaving 13 bases of the junction unmatched. Germline V gives CDR1 SEHNR, CDR2 FQNEAQ (reference sequence). The CDR3 runs 17 residues. This CDR3 is CASSTRDRAHQYTEAFF. In DNA form, the CDR3 reads TGTGCCAGCAGCACTCGGGACAGGGCACATCAGTACACTGAAGCTTTCTTT.